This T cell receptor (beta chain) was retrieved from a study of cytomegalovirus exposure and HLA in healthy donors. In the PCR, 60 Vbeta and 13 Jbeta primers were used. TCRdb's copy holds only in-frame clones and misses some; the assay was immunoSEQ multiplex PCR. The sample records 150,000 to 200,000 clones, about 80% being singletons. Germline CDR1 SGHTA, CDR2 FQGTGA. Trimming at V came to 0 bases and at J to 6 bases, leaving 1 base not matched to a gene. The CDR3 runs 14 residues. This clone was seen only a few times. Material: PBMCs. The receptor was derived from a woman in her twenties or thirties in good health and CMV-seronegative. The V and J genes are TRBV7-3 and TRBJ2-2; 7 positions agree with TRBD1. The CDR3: CASSLTQGPGELFF. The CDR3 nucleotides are TGTGCCAGCAGCTTAACACAGGGGCCCGGGGAGCTGTTTTTT.